This T cell receptor (beta chain) is drawn from a study of blood T cell repertoires in COVID-19. Study context: PBMCs, B-cell-depleted T cells, or T cells provided the cDNA or gDNA that made up the material.

Under the authors' procedure: Reference gene primer amplification gave estimated nucleated cell counts. The method was immunoSEQ multiplex PCR; TCRdb's version includes in-frame clones alone and lacks a portion of them. V, J and clone size reflect that table, while D and trimming were determined from the DNA. The sample yields 150,000 to 200,000 clones, approximately 88% seen once. Germline V CDR1 and CDR2: MGHRA, YSYEKL. The CDR3 contains 19 residues. V was pared by 6 bases and J by 1 base, with 11 bases of the junction left unmatched. The clonotype comes from a man between 70 and 80 years old who had been exposed to COVID-19. The chain combines TRBV4-1 with TRBJ2-1; TRBD2 agrees at 14 bases. Sequencing input: PBMCs or T cells enriched from blood (not recorded which). In nucleotides, the CDR3 is TGCGCCAGCAGTCGCGGGACTAGCGGGAGATCGGGGTCCTACAATGAGCAGTTCTTC. Amino acid sequence: CASSRGTSGRSGSYNEQFF.